Presented here are 27 T cell receptor beta chains from one specimen sequenced in a study of CD8 T cells in ankylosing spondylitis (dated by TCRdb to about 2017). The library was built by means of 5' RACE. The sequencing machine was an Illumina HiSeq 2500. TCRdb's own reprocessing of the public reads used fastp at Q25 and MiXCR and kept productive beta chains. Under each unique CDR3 protein, matching rows form one entry showing the most common genes and DNA. Counted in this sample were some 240,000 distinct CDR3 sequences; under 30% of them appeared once. Around 0.64% of the sample lies in the top ten. The sample was blood, either unsorted or a sorted T cell fraction (not recorded which). The receptors come from a male donor with ankylosing spondylitis or in good health (not recorded which).

The chain combines TRBV7-9 with TRBJ2-2; D may correspond to TRBD1 or TRBD2 (5 bases each). V was pared by 5 bases and J by 0 bases, with 16 bases between. The CDR3 has 17 amino acids. Per germline, CDR1 SEHNR and CDR2 FQNEAQ (reference sequence). DNA of the CDR3: TGTGCCAGCAGCCTCGGGGCAGTTAACCCGAACACCGGGGAGCTGTTTTTT. Its protein is CASSLGAVNPNTGELFF.

This chain links TRBV12-3 or TRBV12-4 with TRBJ2-6, with a possible D match to TRBD2 (5 bases). V was clipped by 3 bases and J by 2 bases, with 8 bases between them. The CDR3 spans 15 residues. The CDR3: CASSFSGTGANVLTF. CDR3 in DNA: TGTGCCAGCAGTTTTTCGGGGACTGGGGCCAACGTCCTGACTTTC.

This clonotype was seen just once. The chain couples TRBV5-1 to TRBJ2-7; 8 bases align to TRBD2. CDR1 SGHRS and CDR2 YFSETQ come from the germline V gene. The CDR3 sequence is 15 residues long. The V gene end was trimmed by 5 bases and the J gene end by 0 bases; junction bases not matched to a gene: 7. CDR3 protein: CASSFSGVLSYEQYF. For the CDR3, the DNA is TGCGCCAGCAGTTTTAGCGGGGTTCTCTCCTACGAGCAGTACTTC.

This clonotype was recorded at least ten times. The V and J genes are TRBV5-5 and TRBJ1-1; 7 nucleotides agree with TRBD1. J lost 1 base, V lost 0 bases, and 6 bases had no gene match. The V gene's germline CDR1 is SGHKS and CDR2 YYEKEE (reference sequence). The CDR3 has 16 residues. CDR3 in DNA: TGTGCCAGCAGCTTGGCCCCGGACAGGCGGAACACTGAAGCTTTCTTT. This gives the protein CASSLAPDRRNTEAFF. The variable domain in full, completed from reference TRBV5-5 and TRBJ1-1, reads DAGVTQSPTHLIKTRGQQVTLRCSPISGHKSVSWYQQVLGQGPQFIFQYYEKEERGRGNFPDRFSARQFPNYSSELNVNALLLGDSALYLCASSLAPDRRNTEAFFGQGTRLTVV.

A note on this clonotype: One end of the junction fails to match germline, which may point to a read error. The rearrangement uses TRBV2 and TRBJ2-7, with 8 bases matching TRBD1. The germline V gene encodes CDR1 SNHLY and CDR2 FYNNEI. This CDR3 region has 15 residues. The CDR3 nucleotides read TGTGCCAGTAGTGCGGACAGGGAAAGCTCCTACGAGCAGTACTTC. It is translated as CASSADRESSYEQYF.

This clonotype occurred many times. The CDR3: CASSRPTLGTAPSSYEQYF. CDR3 coding DNA: TGTGCCAGCAGCAGACCGACCCTCGGGACAGCCCCAAGCTCCTACGAGCAGTACTTC. The V call is TRBV21-1, the J call TRBJ2-7; the table's D call TRBD1 went unverified against the DNA. TRBV21-1 represents a pseudogene. The CDR3 contains 19 residues.

The gene calls are TRBV12-3 or TRBV12-4 and TRBJ2-6; TRBD1 might be the D (6 bases). V dropped 3 bases and J dropped 3 bases, with 15 bases sitting between them. The CDR3 extends over 17 amino acids. The CDR3 region has the DNA TGTGCCAGCAGTTTTGGCAGGGGTTTGGGTGGGGCCAACGTCCTGACTTTC. This codes for CASSFGRGLGGANVLTF.

This clonotype was recorded many times. The chain couples TRBV29-1 to TRBJ2-1, with D tentatively TRBD2 (6 bases). The CDR3 extends over 14 amino acids. Trimming stripped 7 bases from V and 0 bases from J, with 13 bases between. Germline assignment: CDR1 SQVTM and CDR2 ANQGSEA. The CDR3 loop is CSATDGSSYNEQFF. The CDR3 nucleotides are TGCAGCGCTACTGACGGGAGCTCCTACAATGAGCAGTTCTTC.

This clonotype has only a few counts. The chain joins TRBV10-3 to TRBJ2-3; weak D call: TRBD2 (7 bases). This CDR3 is built from 13 residues. The germline V gene encodes CDR1 ENHRY and CDR2 SYGVKD. Trimming took off 10 bases at V and 6 bases at J, with 17 bases between the two ends. The CDR3 spells CATMGGQLDTQYF. The CDR3 DNA is TGTGCCACCATGGGGGGGCAGTTGGATACGCAGTATTTT.

A few counts support this clonotype. This chain joins TRBV10-3 and TRBJ2-1; 8 positions match TRBD1. V shed 4 bases and J 1 base; nucleotides not matched to a gene: 9. Germline V lookup: CDR1 ENHRY, CDR2 SYGVKD. The CDR3 totals 17 residues. This CDR3 reads CAISGGRQGKSYNEQFF. DNA of the CDR3: TGTGCCATCAGTGGGGGACGACAGGGGAAGTCCTACAATGAGCAGTTCTTC.

The chain carries TRBV12-3 or TRBV12-4 and TRBJ1-2, with no clear D. The CDR3 extends over 14 amino acids. V lost 7 bases, J lost 2 bases, and 14 bases lay in between. The CDR3 nucleotides read TGTGCCAGCACCTACGGGCAAATGAACTATGGCTACACCTTC. This translates into CASTYGQMNYGYTF.

This clonotype was recorded at least ten times. V and J are TRBV29-1 and TRBJ1-2; D remains unclear. This CDR3 is built from 11 residues. Trimming shortened V by 6 bases and J by 8 bases, and 13 bases separated the two germline ends. Per germline, CDR1 SQVTM and CDR2 ANQGSEA. CDR3 bases: TGCAGCGTGCGCACTTCAGCAGGCTACACCTTC. Amino acid sequence: CSVRTSAGYTF.

This clonotype has ten or more counts. The chain combines TRBV10-3 with TRBJ1-3; D remains ambiguous. The CDR3 has 16 amino acids. The V end was cut by 5 bases, the J end by 0 bases, with 14 bases between. Germline values: CDR1 ENHRY, CDR2 SYGVKD. CDR3 region: CAISTLQSTSGNTIYF. In DNA form, the CDR3 reads TGTGCCATCAGTACCTTACAGTCGACCTCTGGAAACACCATATATTTT.

This clonotype has just a few counts. The rearrangement uses TRBV12-3 or TRBV12-4 and TRBJ2-1; D remains unclear. V gave up 2 bases and J gave up 8 bases, with 10 bases separating them. The length of the CDR3 is 13 residues. The CDR3 sequence is CASSLLSWDEQFF. Here the CDR3 DNA reads TGTGCCAGCAGTTTATTGAGTTGGGATGAGCAGTTCTTC.

This clonotype was seen many times. The chain combines TRBV15 with TRBJ1-1; D is possibly TRBD1 (5 bases). This CDR3 region has 16 residues. V gave up 5 bases and J gave up 1 base, with 17 bases separating them. Germline CDR1 reads LNHNV; CDR2 reads YYDKDF (reference sequence). CDR3 sequence reads: CATSLTVDRSNTEAFF. In DNA, the CDR3 is TGTGCCACCAGCCTCACCGTCGACAGATCGAACACTGAAGCTTTCTTT.

This clonotype was seen a few times. The gene calls are TRBV20-1 and TRBJ2-5, with D possibly being TRBD2 (5 bases). Germline CDR1 DFQATT, CDR2 SNEGSKA (reference sequence). The ends were cut back, 4 bases at V and 5 bases at J, with 20 bases in the middle. This CDR3 contains 15 residues. The CDR3 spells CSATHPGTTVETQYF. The CDR3 DNA follows: TGCAGTGCTACGCACCCGGGAACCACAGTGGAGACCCAGTACTTC.

V is TRBV20-1 and J is TRBJ1-5; possibly TRBD1 for D (5 bases). The CDR3 length is 14 residues. V lost 5 bases and J 4 bases, leaving 15 bases between the germline ends. Germline CDR1 reads DFQATT; CDR2 reads SNEGSKA (reference sequence). For the CDR3, the DNA is TGCAGTGCTTCTCAGGGTTTGGGGAATCAGCCCCAGCATTTT. This sequence encodes CSASQGLGNQPQHF.

In its sample, this clonotype was seen many times. The chain employs TRBV12-3 or TRBV12-4 and TRBJ1-6; no firm D call. V lost 1 base and J 10 bases, leaving 8 bases between the germline ends. The CDR3 contains 13 residues. The CDR3 DNA reads TGTGCCAGCAGTTTAGATGGAGAATCACCCCTCCACTTT. This translates into CASSLDGESPLHF.

This clonotype was observed at least ten times. The J gene is TRBJ2-3, the V gene TRBV10-3, with a possible D match to TRBD2 (5 bases). V was shortened by 3 bases and J by 1 base, with 20 bases between the two germline ends. Germline loops: CDR1 ENHRY, CDR2 SYGVKD. CDR3 length equals 18 residues. The CDR3 bases are TGTGCCATCAGTGACCCCCCGGACTGGGGTAGGGGCACAGATACGCAGTATTTT. Translating gives CAISDPPDWGRGTDTQYF.

The CDR3, as DNA: TGTGCCACCAGCAGAACCAGGCGACAGGGATTAGTGGGATCCTACGAGCAGTACTTC. Amino acids: CATSRTRRQGLVGSYEQYF. J is TRBJ2-7 and V is TRBV15, with TRBD1 identical over 7 bases. The CDR3 has 19 residues. Losses at the gene ends were 2 bases for V and 1 base for J; bases not matched to a gene: 17. Germline V gene sequence: CDR1 LNHNV, CDR2 YYDKDF (reference sequence).

Comment on this clonotype: Since a much larger clone is just one base distant, this may be a read error. The rearrangement joins TRBV14 to TRBJ2-3; perhaps TRBD1 as D (6 bases). The germline CDR1 and CDR2 sequences are SGHDN and FVKESK. The CDR3 totals 17 residues. Trimming left V 0 bases short and J 0 bases short, with 13 bases between. The CDR3 coding sequence is TGTGCCAGCAGCCAAGATCCGGGACACTCTAGCACAGATACGCAGTATTTT. Encoded protein: CASSQDPGHSSTDTQYF.

The genes are TRBV10-2 and TRBJ2-5, with TRBD2 as a possible D gene (6 bases). Trimming cost V 6 bases and J 4 bases, with 9 bases left between them. CDR3 size: 12 residues. Germline CDR1 is WSHSY and CDR2 is SAAADI. The CDR3 bases are TGCGCCAGCAGCAGGGAGGCAGAGACCCAGTACTTC. This gives the protein CASSREAETQYF.

The count of this clonotype is one. The V gene is TRBV6-5, the J gene TRBJ2-2, with D perhaps assigned TRBD1 or TRBD2 (5 bases each). Germline V gene sequence: CDR1 MNHEY, CDR2 SVGAGI. The CDR3 extends over 12 amino acids. The V end was cut by 7 bases, the J end by 6 bases, with 9 bases between. DNA of the CDR3: TGTGCCAGCACGCGAGGGGCCGGGGAGCTGTTTTTT. Its translation: CASTRGAGELFF.

The chain couples TRBV20-1 to TRBJ1-1; D call uncertain. The CDR3 runs 15 residues. The germline gives CDR1 DFQATT, CDR2 SNEGSKA (reference sequence). Deletions cut 6 bases from V and 0 bases from J, with 17 bases between. The CDR3 DNA reads as TGCAGTGCCCCGGATCCGAAACTCATGAACACTGAAGCTTTCTTT. It codes for CSAPDPKLMNTEAFF.

This clonotype was detected many times. The V and J genes are TRBV29-1 and TRBJ2-1, with D perhaps TRBD1 (5 bases). Deletions cut 6 bases from V and 14 bases from J, with 17 bases between. Germline V gene data show CDR1 as SQVTM and CDR2 as ANQGSEA. The CDR3 sequence is 11 residues long. CDR3 in amino acids: CSVQPSQGEFF. In nucleotides, the CDR3 is TGCAGCGTCCAACCATCGCAAGGGGAGTTCTTC.

This clonotype was recorded many times. The chain links TRBV20-1 to TRBJ2-3; D might be TRBD1 (5 bases). The CDR3 has 14 residues. The ends were cut back, 4 bases at V and 2 bases at J, with 13 bases in the middle. Germline CDR1 DFQATT, CDR2 SNEGSKA (reference sequence). CDR3 coding DNA: TGCAGTGCTACAGGACACGGATCCACAGATACGCAGTATTTT. Its translation is CSATGHGSTDTQYF.

The chain links TRBV20-1 to TRBJ2-4; 7 nucleotides match TRBD1. The germline V gene encodes CDR1 DFQATT and CDR2 SNEGSKA (reference sequence). V shed 5 bases, J shed 2 bases, and the junction held 6 bases outside the gene matches. This CDR3 has 14 residues. CDR3: CSARTTGTKNIQYF. The CDR3 region has the DNA TGCAGTGCTCGCACGACAGGGACCAAAAACATTCAGTACTTC.